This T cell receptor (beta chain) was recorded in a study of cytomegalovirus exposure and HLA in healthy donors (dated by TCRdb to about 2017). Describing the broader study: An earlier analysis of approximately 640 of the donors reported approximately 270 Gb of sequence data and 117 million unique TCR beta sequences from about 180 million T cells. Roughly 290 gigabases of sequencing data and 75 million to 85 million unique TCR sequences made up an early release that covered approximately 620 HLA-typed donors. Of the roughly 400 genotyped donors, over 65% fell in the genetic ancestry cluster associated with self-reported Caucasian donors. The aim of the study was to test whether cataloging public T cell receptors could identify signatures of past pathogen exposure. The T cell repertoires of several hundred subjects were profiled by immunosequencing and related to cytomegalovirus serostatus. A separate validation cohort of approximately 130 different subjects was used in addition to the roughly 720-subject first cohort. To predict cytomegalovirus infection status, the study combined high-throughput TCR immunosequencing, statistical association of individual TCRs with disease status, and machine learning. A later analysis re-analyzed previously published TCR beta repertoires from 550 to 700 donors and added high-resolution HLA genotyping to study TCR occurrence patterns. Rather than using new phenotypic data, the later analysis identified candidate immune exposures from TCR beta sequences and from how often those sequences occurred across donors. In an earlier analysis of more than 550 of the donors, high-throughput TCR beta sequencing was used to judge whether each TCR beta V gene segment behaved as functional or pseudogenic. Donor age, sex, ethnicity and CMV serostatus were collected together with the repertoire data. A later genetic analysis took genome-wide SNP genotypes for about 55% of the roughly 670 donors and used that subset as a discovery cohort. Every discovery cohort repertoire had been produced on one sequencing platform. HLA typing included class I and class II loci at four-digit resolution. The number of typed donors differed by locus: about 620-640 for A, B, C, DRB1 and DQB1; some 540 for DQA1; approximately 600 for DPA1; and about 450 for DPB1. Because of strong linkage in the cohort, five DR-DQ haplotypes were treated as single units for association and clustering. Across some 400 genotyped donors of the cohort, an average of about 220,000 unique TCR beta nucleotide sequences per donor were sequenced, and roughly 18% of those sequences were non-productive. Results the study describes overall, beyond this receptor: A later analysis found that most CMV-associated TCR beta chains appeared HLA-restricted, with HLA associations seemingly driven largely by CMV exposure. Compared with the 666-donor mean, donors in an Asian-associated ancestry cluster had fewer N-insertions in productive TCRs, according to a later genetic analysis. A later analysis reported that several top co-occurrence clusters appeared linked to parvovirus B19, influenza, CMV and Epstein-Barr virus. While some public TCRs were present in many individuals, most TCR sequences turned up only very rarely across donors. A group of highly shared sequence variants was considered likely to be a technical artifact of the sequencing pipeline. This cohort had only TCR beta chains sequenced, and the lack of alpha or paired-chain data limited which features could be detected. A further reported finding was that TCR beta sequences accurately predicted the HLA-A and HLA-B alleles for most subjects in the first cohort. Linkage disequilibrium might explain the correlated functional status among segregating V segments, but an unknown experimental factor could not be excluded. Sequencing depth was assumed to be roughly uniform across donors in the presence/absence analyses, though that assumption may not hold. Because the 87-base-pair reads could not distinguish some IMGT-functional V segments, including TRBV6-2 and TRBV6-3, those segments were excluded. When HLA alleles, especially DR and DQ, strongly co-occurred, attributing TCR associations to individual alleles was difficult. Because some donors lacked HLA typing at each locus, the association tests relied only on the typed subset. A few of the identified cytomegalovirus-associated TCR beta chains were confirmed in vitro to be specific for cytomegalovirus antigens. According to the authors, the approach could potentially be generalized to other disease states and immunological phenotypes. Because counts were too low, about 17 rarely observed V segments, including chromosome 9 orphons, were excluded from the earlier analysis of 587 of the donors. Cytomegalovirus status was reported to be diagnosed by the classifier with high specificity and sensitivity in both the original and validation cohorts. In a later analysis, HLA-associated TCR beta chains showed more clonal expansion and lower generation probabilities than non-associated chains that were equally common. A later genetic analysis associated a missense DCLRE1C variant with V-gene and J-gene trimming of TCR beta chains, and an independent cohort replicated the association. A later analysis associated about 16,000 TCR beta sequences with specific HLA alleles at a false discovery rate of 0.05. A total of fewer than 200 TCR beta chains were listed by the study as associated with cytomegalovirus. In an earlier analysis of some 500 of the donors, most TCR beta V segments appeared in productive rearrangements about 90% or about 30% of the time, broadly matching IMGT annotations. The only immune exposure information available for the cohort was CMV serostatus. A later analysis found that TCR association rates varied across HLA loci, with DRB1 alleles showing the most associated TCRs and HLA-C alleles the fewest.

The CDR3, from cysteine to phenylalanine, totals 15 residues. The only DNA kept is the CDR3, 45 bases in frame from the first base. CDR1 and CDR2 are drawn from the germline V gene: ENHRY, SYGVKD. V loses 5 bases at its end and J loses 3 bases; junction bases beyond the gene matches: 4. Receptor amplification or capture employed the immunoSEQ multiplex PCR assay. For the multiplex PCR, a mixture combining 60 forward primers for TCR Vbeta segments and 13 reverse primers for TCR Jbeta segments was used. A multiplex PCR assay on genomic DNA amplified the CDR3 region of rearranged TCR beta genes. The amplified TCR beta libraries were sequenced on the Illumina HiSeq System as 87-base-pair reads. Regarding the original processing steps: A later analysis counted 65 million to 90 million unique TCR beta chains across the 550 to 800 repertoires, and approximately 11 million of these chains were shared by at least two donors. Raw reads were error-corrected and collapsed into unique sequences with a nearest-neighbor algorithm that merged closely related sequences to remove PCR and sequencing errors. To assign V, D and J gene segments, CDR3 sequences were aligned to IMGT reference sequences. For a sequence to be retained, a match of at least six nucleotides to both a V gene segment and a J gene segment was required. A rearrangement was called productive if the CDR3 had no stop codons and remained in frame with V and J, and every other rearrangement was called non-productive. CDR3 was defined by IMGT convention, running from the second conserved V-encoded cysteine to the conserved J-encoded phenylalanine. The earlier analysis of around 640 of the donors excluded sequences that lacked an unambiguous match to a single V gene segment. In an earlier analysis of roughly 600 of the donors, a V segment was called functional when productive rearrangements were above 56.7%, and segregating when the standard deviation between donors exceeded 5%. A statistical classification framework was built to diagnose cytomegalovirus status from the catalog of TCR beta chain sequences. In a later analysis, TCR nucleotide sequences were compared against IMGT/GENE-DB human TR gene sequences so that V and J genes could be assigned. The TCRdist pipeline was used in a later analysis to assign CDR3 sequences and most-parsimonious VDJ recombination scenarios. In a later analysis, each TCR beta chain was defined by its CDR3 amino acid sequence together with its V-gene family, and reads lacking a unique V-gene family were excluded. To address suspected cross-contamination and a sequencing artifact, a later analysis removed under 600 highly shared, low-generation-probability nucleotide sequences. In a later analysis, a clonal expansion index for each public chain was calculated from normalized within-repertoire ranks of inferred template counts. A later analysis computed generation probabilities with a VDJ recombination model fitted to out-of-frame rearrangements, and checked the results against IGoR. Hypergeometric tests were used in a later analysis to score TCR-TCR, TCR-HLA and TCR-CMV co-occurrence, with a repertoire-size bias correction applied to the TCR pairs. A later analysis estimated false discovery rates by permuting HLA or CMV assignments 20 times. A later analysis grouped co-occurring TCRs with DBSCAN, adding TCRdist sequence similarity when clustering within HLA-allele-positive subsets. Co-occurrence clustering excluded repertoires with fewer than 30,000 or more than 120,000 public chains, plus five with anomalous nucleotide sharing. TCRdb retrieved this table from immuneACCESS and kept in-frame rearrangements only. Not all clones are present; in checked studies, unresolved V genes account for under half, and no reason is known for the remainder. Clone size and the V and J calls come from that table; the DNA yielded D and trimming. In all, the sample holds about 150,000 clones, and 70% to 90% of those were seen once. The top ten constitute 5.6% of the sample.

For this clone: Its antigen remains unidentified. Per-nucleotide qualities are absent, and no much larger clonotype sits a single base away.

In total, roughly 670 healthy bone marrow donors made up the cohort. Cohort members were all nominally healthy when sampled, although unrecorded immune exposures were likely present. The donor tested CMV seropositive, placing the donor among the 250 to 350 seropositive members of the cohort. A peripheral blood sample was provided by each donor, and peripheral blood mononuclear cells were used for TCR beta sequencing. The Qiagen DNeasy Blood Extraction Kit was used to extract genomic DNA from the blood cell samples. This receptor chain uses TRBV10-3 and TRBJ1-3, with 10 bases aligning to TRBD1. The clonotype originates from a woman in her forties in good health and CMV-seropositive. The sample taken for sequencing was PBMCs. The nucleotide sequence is TGTGCCATCAGTTCCGGGACAGGGGATGGAAACACCATATATTTT. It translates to CAISSGTGDGNTIYF.